This TCR beta chain came from a study of beta chain features in type 1 diabetes. Whole-study findings and limits: Moderate yet significant TCRB CDR3 shortening was seen in Type 1 diabetes patients in all four CD4+ subsets. Whether TCRB rearrangement is influenced by HLA type was left unresolved in this analysis. More deletions and fewer insertions at VDJ junctions were seen in type 1 diabetes patients.

Germline CDR1 and CDR2: SGHTA and FQGNSA. CDR3 length: 18 residues. V lost 6 bases, J lost 1 base, and 16 bases stayed unmatched. In regard to this clone: The antigen is not known.

The isolated RNA, all of it, was reverse transcribed, so expressed TCRB transcripts were what got sequenced. The repertoire was sequenced with immunoSEQ multiplex PCR; TCRdb's copy has only in-frame clones and lacks some. The table records roughly 180,000 clones, approximately 7.8% of them present only once. This chain links TRBV7-2 with TRBJ2-5; 8 bases are shared with TRBD2. The TCR comes from a woman aged 40 to 49 with type 1 diabetes. Sequenced input: central memory CD4+ T cells from blood. CDR3 coding DNA: TGTGCCAGCAGTCCCCGGAGTAGCGGGGATGTAGTCCAAGAGACCCAGTACTTC. This translates into CASSPRSSGDVVQETQYF. The whole variable domain, remainder taken from reference TRBV7-2 and TRBJ2-5, is GAGVSQSPSNKVTEKGKDVELRCDPISGHTALYWYRQSLGQGLEFLIYFQGNSAPDKSGLPSDRFSAERTGGSVSTLTIQRTQQEDSAVYLCASSPRSSGDVVQETQYFGPGTRLLVL.